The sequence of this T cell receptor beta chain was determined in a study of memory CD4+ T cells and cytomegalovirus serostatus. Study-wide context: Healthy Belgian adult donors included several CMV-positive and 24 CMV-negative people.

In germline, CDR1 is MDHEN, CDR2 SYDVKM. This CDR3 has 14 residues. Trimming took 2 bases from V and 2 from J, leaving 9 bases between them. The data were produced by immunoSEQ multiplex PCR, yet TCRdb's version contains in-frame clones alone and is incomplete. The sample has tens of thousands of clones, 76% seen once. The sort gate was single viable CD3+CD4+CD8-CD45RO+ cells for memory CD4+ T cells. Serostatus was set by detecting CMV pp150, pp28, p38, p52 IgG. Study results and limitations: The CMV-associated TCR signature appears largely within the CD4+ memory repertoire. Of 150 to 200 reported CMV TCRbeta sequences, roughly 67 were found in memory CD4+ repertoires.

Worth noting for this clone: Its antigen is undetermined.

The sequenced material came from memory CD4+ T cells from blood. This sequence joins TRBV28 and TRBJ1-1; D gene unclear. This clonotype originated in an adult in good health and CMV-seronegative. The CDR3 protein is CASSLAGGNTEAFF. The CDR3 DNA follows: TGTGCCAGCAGTTTAGCAGGAGGAAACACTGAAGCTTTCTTT.